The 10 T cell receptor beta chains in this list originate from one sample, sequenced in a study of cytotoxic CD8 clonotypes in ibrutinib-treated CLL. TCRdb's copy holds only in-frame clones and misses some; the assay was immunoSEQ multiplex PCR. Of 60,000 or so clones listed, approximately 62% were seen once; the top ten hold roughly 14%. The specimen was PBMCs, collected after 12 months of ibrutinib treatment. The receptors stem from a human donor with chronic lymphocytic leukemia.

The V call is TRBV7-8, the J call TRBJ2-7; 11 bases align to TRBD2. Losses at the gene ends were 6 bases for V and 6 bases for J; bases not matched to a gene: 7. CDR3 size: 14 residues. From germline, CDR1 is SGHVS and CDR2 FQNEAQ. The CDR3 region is CASSTSGRTIEQYF. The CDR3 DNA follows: TGTGCCAGCAGTACTAGCGGGAGAACTATCGAGCAGTACTTC.

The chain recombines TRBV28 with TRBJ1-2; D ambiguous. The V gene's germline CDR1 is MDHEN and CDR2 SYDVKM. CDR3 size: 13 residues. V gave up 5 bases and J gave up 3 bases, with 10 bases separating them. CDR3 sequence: CASSPIRDYGYTF. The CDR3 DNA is TGTGCCAGCAGTCCGATACGGGACTATGGCTACACCTTC.

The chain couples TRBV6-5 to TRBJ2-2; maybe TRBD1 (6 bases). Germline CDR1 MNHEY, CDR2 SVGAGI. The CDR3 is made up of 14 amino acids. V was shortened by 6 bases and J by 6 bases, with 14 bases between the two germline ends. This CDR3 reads CASSTTGIPGELFF. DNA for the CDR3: TGTGCCAGCAGCACTACAGGGATACCCGGGGAGCTGTTTTTT.

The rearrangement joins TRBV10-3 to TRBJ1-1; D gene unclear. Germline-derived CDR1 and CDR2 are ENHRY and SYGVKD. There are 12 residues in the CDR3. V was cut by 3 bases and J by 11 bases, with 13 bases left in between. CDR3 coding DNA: TGTGCCATCAGTGAAATCCGCGGGGTGGCTTTCTTT. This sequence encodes CAISEIRGVAFF.

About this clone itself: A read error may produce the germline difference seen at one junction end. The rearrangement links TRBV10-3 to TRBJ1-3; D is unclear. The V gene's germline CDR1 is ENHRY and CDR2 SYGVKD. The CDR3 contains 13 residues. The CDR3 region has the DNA TGTGCCAGCAGTACTAGCTCTGGAAACACCATATATTTT. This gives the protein CASSTSSGNTIYF.

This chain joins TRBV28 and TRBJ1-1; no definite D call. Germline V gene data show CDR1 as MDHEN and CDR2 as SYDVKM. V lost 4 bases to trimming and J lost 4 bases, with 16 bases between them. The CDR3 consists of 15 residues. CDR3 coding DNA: TGTGCCAGCAGTTCCCTCGGTGAGGTCTCCACTGAAGCTTTCTTT. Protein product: CASSSLGEVSTEAFF.

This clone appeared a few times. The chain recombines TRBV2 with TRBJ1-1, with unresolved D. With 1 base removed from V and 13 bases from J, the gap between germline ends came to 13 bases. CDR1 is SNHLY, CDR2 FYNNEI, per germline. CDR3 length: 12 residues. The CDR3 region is CASSEGPPGGFF. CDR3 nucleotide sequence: TGTGCCAGCAGTGAAGGGCCTCCGGGAGGTTTCTTT.

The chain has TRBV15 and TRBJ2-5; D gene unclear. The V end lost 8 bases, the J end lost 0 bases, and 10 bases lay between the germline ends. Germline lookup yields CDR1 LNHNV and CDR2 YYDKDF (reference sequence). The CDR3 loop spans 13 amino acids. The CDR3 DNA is TGTGCCACCGGTGGAGTTTACCAAGAGACCCAGTACTTC. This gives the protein CATGGVYQETQYF.

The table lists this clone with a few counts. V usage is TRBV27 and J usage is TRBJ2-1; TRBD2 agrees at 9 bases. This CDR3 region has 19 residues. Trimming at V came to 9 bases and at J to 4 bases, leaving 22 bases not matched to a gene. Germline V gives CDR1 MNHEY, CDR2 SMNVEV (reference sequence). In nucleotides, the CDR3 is TGTGCCAGACAGCCGAACCGACTAGCGGTGAGTGTGTCGTACAATGAGCAGTTCTTC. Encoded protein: CARQPNRLAVSVSYNEQFF.

CDR3 sequence (DNA): TGTGCCAGTAGTACTCCGGGGACAGGGGGCGCTGTGCAGTACTTC. This codes for CASSTPGTGGAVQYF. The chain combines TRBV19 with TRBJ2-7, with TRBD1 identical over 12 bases. The V gene's germline CDR1 is LNHDA and CDR2 SQIVND (reference sequence). V lost 4 bases, J lost 9 bases, and 10 bases stayed unmatched. CDR3 length: 15 amino acids.